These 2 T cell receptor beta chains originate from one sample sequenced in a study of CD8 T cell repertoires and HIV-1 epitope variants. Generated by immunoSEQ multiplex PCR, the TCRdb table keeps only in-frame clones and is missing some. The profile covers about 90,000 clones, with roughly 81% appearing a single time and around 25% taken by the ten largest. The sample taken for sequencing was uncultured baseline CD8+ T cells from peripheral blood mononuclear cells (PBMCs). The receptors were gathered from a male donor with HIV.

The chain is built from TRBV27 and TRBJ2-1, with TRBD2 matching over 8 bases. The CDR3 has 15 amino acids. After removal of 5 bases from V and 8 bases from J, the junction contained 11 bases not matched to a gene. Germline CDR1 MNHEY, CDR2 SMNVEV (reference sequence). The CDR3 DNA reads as TGTGCCAGCAGTGTCCTCGCGGGGGGCGGGGATGAGCAGTTCTTC. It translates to CASSVLAGGGDEQFF.

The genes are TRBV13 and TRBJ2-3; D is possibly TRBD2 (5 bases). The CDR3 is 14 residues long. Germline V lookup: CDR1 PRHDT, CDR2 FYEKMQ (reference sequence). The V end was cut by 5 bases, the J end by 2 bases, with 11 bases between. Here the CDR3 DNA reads TGTGCCAGCAGCCCCCCAGCGGTCACAGATACGCAGTATTTT. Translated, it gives CASSPPAVTDTQYF.